This record concerns one T cell receptor (beta chain) sequence. What it binds is unknown. This specimen comes from a study of T-cell memory formation after mild COVID-19. Regarding the study as a whole: Cross-reactive memory apparently joined, as some responding clones appeared in pre-infection memory. Shrinking CD4+ clones resided mostly in CM and EM, and CD8+ ones in EMRA.

5'RACE primed from the constant segment yielded TCR alpha and TCR beta cDNA libraries bearing sample barcodes and UMIs. TCRdb ran MiXCR on the 5' RACE reads and lists one entry per CDR3 protein. This table holds fewer than 450,000 distinct CDR3 sequences, around a fifth found once. The germline CDR1 and CDR2 sequences are SEHNR and FQNEAQ (reference sequence). Trimming shortened V by 8 bases and J by 6 bases, and 11 bases separated the two germline ends. This CDR3 is built from 13 residues. Material: PBMCs or a T cell subset sorted from them (not recorded which). This chain connects TRBV7-9 to TRBJ1-6; no clear D gene. This clonotype originated in an adult woman who had mild COVID-19 (a few samples of this study predate the infection). Cell type and time point are not known. CDR3: CASVSQINSPLHF. The DNA for the CDR3 is TGTGCCAGCGTCTCTCAGATTAATTCACCCCTCCACTTT.